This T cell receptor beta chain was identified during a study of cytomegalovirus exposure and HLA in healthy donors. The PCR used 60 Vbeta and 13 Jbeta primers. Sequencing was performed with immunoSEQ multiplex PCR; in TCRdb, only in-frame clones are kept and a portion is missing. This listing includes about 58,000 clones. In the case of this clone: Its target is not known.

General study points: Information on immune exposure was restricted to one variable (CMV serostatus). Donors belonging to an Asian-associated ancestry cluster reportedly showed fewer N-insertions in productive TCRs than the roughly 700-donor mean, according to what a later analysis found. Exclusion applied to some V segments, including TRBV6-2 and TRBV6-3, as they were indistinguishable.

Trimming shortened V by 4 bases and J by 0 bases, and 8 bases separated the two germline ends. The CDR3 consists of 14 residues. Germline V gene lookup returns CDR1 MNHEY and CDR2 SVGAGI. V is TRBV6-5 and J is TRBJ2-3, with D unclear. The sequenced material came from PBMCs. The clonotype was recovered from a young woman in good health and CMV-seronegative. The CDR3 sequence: CASSSDWSTDTQYF. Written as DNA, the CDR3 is TGTGCCAGCAGTTCAGACTGGAGCACAGATACGCAGTATTTT.